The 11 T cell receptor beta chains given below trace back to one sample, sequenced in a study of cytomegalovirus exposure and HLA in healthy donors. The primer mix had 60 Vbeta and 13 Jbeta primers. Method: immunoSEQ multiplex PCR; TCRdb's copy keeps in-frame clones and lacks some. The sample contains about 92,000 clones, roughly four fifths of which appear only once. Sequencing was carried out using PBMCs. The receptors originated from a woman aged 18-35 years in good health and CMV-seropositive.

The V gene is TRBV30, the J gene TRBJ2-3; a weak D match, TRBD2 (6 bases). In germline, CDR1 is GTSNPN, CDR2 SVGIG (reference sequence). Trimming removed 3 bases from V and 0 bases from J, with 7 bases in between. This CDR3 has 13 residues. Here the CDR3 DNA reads TGTGCCTGGAGGGGGACTAGCACAGATACGCAGTATTTT. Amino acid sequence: CAWRGTSTDTQYF.

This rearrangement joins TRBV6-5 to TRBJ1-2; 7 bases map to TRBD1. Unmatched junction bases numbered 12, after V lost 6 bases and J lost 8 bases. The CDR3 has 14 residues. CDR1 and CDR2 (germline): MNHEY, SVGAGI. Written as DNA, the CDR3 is TGTGCCAGCAGCACACACGGGACAGCGGACGGCTACACCTTC. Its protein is CASSTHGTADGYTF.

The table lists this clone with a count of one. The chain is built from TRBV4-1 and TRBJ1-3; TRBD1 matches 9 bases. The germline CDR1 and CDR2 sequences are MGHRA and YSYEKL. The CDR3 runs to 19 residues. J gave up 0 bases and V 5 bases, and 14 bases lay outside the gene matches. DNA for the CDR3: TGCGCCAGCAGCGCACTACAGGGGGCGTTCAGCAGCTCTGGAAACACCATATATTTT. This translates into CASSALQGAFSSSGNTIYF.

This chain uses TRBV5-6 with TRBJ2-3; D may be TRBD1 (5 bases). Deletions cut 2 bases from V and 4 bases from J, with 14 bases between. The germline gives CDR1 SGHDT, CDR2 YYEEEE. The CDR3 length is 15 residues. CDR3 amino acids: CASSFVSTGPDTQYF. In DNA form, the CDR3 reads TGTGCCAGCAGCTTTGTCAGCACAGGCCCAGATACGCAGTATTTT. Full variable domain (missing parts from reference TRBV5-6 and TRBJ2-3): DAGVTQSPTHLIKTRGQQVTLRCSPKSGHDTVSWYQQALGQGPQFIFQYYEEEERQRGNFPDRFSGHQFPNYSSELNVNALLLGDSALYLCASSFVSTGPDTQYFGPGTRLTVL.

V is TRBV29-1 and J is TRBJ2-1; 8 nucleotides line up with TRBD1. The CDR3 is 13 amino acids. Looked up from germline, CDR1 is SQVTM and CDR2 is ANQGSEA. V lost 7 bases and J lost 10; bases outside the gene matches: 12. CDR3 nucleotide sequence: TGCAGCGGAGCGGGCAGGGGGCCGGGGGAGCAGTTCTTC. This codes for CSGAGRGPGEQFF.

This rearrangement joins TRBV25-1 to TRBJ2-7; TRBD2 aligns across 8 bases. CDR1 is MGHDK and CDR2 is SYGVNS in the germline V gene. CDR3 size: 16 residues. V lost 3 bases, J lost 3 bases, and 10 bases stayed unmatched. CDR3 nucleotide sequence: TGTGCCAGCAGTGATTATTCCGGGACTAGACTCTACGAGCAGTACTTC. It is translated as CASSDYSGTRLYEQYF.

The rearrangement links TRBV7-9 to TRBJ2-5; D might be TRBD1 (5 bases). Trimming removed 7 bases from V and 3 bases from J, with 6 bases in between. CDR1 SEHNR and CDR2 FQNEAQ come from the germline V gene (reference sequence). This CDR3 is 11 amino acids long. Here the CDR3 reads CASTREETQYF. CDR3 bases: TGTGCCAGCACCAGGGAAGAGACCCAGTACTTC.

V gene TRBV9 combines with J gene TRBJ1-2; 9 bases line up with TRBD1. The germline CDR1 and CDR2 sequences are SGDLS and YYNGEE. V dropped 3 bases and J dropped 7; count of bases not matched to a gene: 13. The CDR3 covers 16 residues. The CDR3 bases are TGTGCCAGCAGCGCCCGGGACAGGGAAACCAGGGTTGGCTACACCTTC. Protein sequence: CASSARDRETRVGYTF.

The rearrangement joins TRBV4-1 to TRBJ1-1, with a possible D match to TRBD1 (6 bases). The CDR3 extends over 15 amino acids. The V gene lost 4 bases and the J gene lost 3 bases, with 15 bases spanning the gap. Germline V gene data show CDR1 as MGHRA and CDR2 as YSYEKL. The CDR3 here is CASSLKAGADTEAFF. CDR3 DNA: TGCGCCAGCAGCCTAAAAGCAGGGGCCGACACTGAAGCTTTCTTT.

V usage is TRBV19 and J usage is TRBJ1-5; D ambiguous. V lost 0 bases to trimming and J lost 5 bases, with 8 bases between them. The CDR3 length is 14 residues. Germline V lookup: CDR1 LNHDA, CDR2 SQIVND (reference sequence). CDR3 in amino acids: CASSIERIDQPQHF. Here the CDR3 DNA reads TGTGCCAGTAGTATAGAGCGCATTGATCAGCCCCAGCATTTT.

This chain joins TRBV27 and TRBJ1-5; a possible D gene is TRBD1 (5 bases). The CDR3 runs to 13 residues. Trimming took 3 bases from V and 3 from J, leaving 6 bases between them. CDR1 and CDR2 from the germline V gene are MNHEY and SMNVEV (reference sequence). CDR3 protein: CASSFGHNQPQHF. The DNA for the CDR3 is TGTGCCAGCAGTTTCGGACACAATCAGCCCCAGCATTTT.